The sequence of this T cell receptor beta chain was determined in a study of OX40 agonist ivuxolimab in advanced cancers. This clone was picked up one time. What it binds is unknown. From germline, CDR1 is MNHEY and CDR2 SMNVEV (reference sequence). The CDR3 is made up of 15 amino acids. V dropped 3 bases and J dropped 3; count of bases not matched to a gene: 7. Overall study findings and caveats: Blood T cells, both CD4+ and CD8+, expanded clonally by week 6 at 0.1 to 3.0 mg/kg.

With baseline, cycle 4 day 1, and cycle 7 day 1 as timepoints, blood was sampled. TCRdb's copy holds only in-frame clones and misses some; the assay was immunoSEQ multiplex PCR. The sample contains 25,000 to 35,000 clones, around nine tenths of which appear only once. The chain carries TRBV27 and TRBJ2-7, with 8 bases lining up with TRBD1. This sequence was found in an adult with an advanced solid tumor such as melanoma, head and neck, liver or kidney cancer. Sequencing used CD4+ or CD8+ T cells sorted from blood, obtained in a trial of the OX40 agonist ivuxolimab. The CDR3 bases are TGTGCCAGCAGTTTCGTGGGACAGGCCTTCTACGAGCAGTACTTC. Residues: CASSFVGQAFYEQYF.